This T cell receptor (beta chain) was recorded in a study of human T cells and chemical hapten exposure. J gave up 4 bases and V 2 bases, and 9 bases lay outside the gene matches. Per germline, CDR1 MNHEY and CDR2 SMNVEV (reference sequence). The CDR3 contains 17 residues. Sample time point: patch test 1, 2 weeks after DPC sensitization. Treatment described: therapeutic diphenylcyclopropenone sensitization with weekly scalp DPC. TCRdb recomputed calls from the RACE reads with MiXCR, one row per CDR3 protein. The table has around 190,000 distinct CDR3 sequences, 20% to 25% seen once. The chain recombines TRBV27 with TRBJ2-2; 8 nucleotides line up with TRBD1. The source of this sequence is a woman between 50 and 59 years old with alopecia areata. Some clones in this sample may be carry-over from other donors' samples. The material sequenced was whole blood, taken in connection with sensitization to the hapten diphenylcyclopropenone (DPC). The CDR3 DNA sequence: TGTGCCAGCAGTTTAAAACCAGGGGGCATGAGCACCGGGGAGCTGTTTTTT. Its protein product is CASSLKPGGMSTGELFF.